This T cell receptor (beta chain) was obtained from a study of PD-1 blockade in classical Hodgkin lymphoma. Libraries were prepared by immunoSEQ multiplex PCR; TCRdb keeps only in-frame clonotypes and omits some of them. The table includes approximately 31,000 clones, under 95% detected once. Trimming stripped 0 bases from V and 10 bases from J, with 12 bases between. Germline CDR1 and CDR2: MNHNY and SVGAGI (reference sequence). The length of the CDR3 is 13 residues. Regarding time point: newly diagnosed, previously untreated cHL patient sample. Investigators turned to newly diagnosed, untreated classical Hodgkin lymphoma PBMCs for comparison. General study points: Still unresolved is the cause of the repertoire differences, which may be disease activity or prior therapy. Reported baseline diversity: healthy donors highest, relapsed/refractory patients lowest.

Concerning this clone: Its antigen is not identified.

The clonotype was recovered from a human donor with classical Hodgkin lymphoma. V usage is TRBV6-6 and J usage is TRBJ1-1; a weak D match, TRBD1 (6 bases). Sequencing was carried out using peripheral blood mononuclear cells (PBMCs). Here the CDR3 reads CASSYSGGAGAFF. The CDR3 DNA sequence: TGTGCCAGCAGTTACTCGGGGGGGGCAGGAGCTTTCTTT.